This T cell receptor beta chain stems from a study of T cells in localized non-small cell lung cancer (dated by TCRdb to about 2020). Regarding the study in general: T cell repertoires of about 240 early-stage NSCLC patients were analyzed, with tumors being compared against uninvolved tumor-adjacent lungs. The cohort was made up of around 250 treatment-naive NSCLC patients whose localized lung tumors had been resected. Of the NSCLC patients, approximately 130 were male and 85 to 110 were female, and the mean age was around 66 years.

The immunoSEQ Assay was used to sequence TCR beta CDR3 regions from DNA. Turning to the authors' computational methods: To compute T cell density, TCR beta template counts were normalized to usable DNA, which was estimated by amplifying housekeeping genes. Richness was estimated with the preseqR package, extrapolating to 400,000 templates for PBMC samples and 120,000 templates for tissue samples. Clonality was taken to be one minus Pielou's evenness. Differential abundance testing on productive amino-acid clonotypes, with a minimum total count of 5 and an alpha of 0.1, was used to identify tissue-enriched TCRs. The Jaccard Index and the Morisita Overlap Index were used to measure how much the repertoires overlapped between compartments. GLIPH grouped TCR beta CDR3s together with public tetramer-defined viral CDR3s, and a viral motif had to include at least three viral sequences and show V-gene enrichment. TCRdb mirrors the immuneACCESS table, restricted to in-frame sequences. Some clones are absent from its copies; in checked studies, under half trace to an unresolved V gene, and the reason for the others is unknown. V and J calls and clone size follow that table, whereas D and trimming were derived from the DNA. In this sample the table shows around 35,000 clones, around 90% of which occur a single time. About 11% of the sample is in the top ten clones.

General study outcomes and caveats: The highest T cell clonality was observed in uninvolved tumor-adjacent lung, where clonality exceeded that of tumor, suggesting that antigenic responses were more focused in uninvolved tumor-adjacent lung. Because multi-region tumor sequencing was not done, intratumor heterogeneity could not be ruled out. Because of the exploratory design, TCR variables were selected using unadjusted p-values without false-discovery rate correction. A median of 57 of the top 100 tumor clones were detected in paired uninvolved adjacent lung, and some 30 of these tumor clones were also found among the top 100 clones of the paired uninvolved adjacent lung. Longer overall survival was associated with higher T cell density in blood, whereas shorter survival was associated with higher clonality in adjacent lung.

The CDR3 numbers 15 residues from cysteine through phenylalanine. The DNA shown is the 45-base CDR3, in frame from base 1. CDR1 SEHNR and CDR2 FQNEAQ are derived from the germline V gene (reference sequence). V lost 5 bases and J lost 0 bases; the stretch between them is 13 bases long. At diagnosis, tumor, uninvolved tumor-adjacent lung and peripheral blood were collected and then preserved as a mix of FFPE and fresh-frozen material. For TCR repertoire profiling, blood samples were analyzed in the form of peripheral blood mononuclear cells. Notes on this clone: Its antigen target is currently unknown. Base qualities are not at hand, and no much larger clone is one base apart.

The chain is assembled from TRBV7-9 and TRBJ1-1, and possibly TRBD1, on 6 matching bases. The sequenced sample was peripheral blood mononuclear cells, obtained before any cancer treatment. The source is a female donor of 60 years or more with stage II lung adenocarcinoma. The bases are TGTGCCAGCAGCCGACGGACAGATTTGAACACTGAAGCTTTCTTT. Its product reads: CASSRRTDLNTEAFF.